A single sample gave rise to the 31 T cell receptor beta chains below, sequenced in a study of CD8 T cells in Susac syndrome. Random-hexamer reverse transcription was applied to about 0.45 to 1 ug RNA. Each CDR3 protein gets one entry after TCRdb re-called the immunoSEQ multiplex PCR reads with MiXCR. Seen here are some 120,000 distinct CDR3 sequences, 94% observed once, and the top ten hold roughly 0.092%. Material for sequencing was CD4+ T cells from PBMCs. These receptors came from a human donor in good health.

The DNA for the CDR3 is TGTGCCTGGAGTACCGGGACAACAGGGACGATGGAGACCCAGTACTTC. Encoded protein: CAWSTGTTGTMETQYF. The rearrangement links TRBV30 to TRBJ2-5; possibly TRBD1 for D (6 bases). This CDR3 is built from 16 residues. V lost 2 bases to trimming and J lost 5 bases, with 21 bases between them. CDR1 is GTSNPN, CDR2 SVGIG, per germline (reference sequence).

This chain connects TRBV7-2 to TRBJ2-2, with D possibly being TRBD1 (6 bases). Germline values: CDR1 SGHTA, CDR2 FQGNSA. This CDR3 spans 14 amino acids. The germline V and J ends were trimmed by 4 bases and 4 bases, with 10 bases remaining between them. CDR3 amino acids: CASSSGTPTGELFF. The CDR3 DNA reads as TGTGCCAGCAGCTCCGGGACACCCACCGGGGAGCTGTTTTTT.

The V call is TRBV30, the J call TRBJ1-5, with TRBD1 identical over 7 bases. The CDR3 extends over 13 amino acids. From germline, CDR1 is GTSNPN and CDR2 SVGIG (reference sequence). V was clipped by 5 bases and J by 0 bases; unmatched bases: 1. The CDR3 sequence is CAWGDSSNQPQHF. The CDR3, as DNA: TGTGCCTGGGGGGACAGTAGCAATCAGCCCCAGCATTTT. Supplemented by reference TRBV30 and TRBJ1-5, the full variable domain reads SQTIHQWPATLVQPVGSPLSLECTVEGTSNPNLYWYRQAAGRGLQLLFYSVGIGQISSEVPQNLSASRPQDRQFILSSKKLLLSDSGFYLCAWGDSSNQPQHFGDGTRLSIL.

The rearrangement links TRBV6-4 to TRBJ1-5; D unclear. In germline, CDR1 is MRHNA, CDR2 SNTAGT. The CDR3 has 13 residues. Trimming shortened V by 4 bases and J by 5 bases, and 9 bases separated the two germline ends. In DNA form, the CDR3 reads TGTGCCAGCAGTGTTGAAAGGGATCAGCCCCAGCATTTT. Amino acids: CASSVERDQPQHF.

This chain links TRBV19 with TRBJ2-2; tentatively, D is TRBD2 (6 bases). The V gene lost 5 bases and the J gene lost 0 bases, with 13 bases spanning the gap. The CDR3 runs to 16 residues. Germline V gene data show CDR1 as LNHDA and CDR2 as SQIVND (reference sequence). This CDR3 is CASSAQRVTNTGELFF. For the CDR3, the DNA is TGTGCCAGTAGTGCGCAGCGGGTTACGAACACCGGGGAGCTGTTTTTT.

A single count supports this clonotype. The chain is built from TRBV7-9 and TRBJ2-4; D is uncertain. This CDR3 is 15 amino acids long. Trimming pared 2 bases from V and 6 bases from J, leaving 14 bases between. Germline V lookup: CDR1 SEHNR, CDR2 FQNEAQ (reference sequence). In DNA form, the CDR3 reads TGTGCCAGCAGCTTAAATGGGCAAATCGGAAACATTCAGTACTTC. Translation gives CASSLNGQIGNIQYF.

The chain couples TRBV6-1 to TRBJ2-7; 9 bases fit TRBD1. Germline CDR1 reads MNHNS; CDR2 reads SASEGT. Trimming took 4 bases from V and 6 from J; bases not matched to a gene: 10. The CDR3 is 15 residues long. CDR3 sequence reads: CASSAQGASTGEQYF. CDR3 DNA: TGTGCCAGCAGTGCACAGGGGGCGAGTACGGGCGAGCAGTACTTC.

Here the CDR3 reads CASSVVQGTEAFF. The CDR3 region has the DNA TGTGCCAGCAGCGTAGTCCAGGGAACTGAAGCTTTCTTT. This chain connects TRBV9 to TRBJ1-1; the D gene is possibly TRBD1 (5 bases). V lost 0 bases, J lost 5 bases, and 8 bases lay in between. The CDR3 covers 13 residues. Germline V lookup: CDR1 SGDLS, CDR2 YYNGEE. Looking up the rest from reference TRBV9 and TRBJ1-1 gives the full variable domain: DSGVTQTPKHLITATGQRVTLRCSPRSGDLSVYWYQQSLDQGLQFLIQYYNGEERAKGNILERFSAQQFPDLHSELNLSSLELGDSALYFCASSVVQGTEAFFGQGTRLTVV.

The CDR3 here is CASSLPPGASPPGTQYF. DNA for the CDR3: TGTGCCAGTAGTCTCCCCCCGGGGGCCTCGCCCCCCGGTACGCAGTATTTT. V and J are TRBV19 and TRBJ2-3; the D gene could be TRBD1 or TRBD2 (6 bases each). The CDR3 sequence is 17 residues long. V was trimmed by 5 bases and J by 8 bases, leaving 26 bases between them. Germline lookup yields CDR1 LNHDA and CDR2 SQIVND (reference sequence).

The chain joins TRBV12-3 or TRBV12-4 to TRBJ2-2, with D possibly matching TRBD2 (5 bases). V was clipped by 6 bases and J by 4 bases, with 15 bases between them. This CDR3 is built from 15 residues. This chain's CDR3 is CASRQLVRGTGELFF. As DNA, the CDR3 is TGTGCCAGCAGACAACTAGTGAGAGGCACCGGGGAGCTGTTTTTT.

The V and J genes are TRBV12-3 or TRBV12-4 and TRBJ2-1; D is unresolved. Trimming took 7 bases from V and 5 from J, leaving 6 bases between them. The CDR3 spans 11 residues. The CDR3 DNA follows: TGTGCCAGCACCCTAAACAATGAGCAGTTCTTC. This encodes CASTLNNEQFF.

A word on this clonotype: A read error may produce the germline difference seen at one junction end. CDR3 nucleotide sequence: TGTGCCAATAGGGTCCGACCACACTTC. This sequence encodes CANRVRPHF. V is TRBV27 and J is TRBJ2-7; D ambiguous. The CDR3 runs to 9 residues. Germline V CDR1 and CDR2: MNHEY, SMNVEV (reference sequence).

This clonotype was detected only once. This rearrangement joins TRBV7-8 to TRBJ1-1; TRBD1 might be the D (5 bases). The CDR3 runs 14 residues. Per germline, CDR1 SGHVS and CDR2 FQNEAQ. Trimming removed 6 bases at V and 3 bases at J, with 14 bases between. The CDR3 region has the DNA TGTGCCAGCAGGAAGAAAAGAGGGGACACTGAAGCTTTCTTT. Translated, it gives CASRKKRGDTEAFF.

CDR3 in DNA: TGTGCCACCAGCAGAGACGGCGGGGTCGGAGAGACCCAGTACTTC. This gives the protein CATSRDGGVGETQYF. The gene calls are TRBV15 and TRBJ2-5; the D gene is possibly TRBD2 (6 bases). Germline V lookup: CDR1 LNHNV, CDR2 YYDKDF (reference sequence). The CDR3 runs 15 residues. Trimming took off 0 bases at V and 4 bases at J, with 12 bases between the two ends.

V gene TRBV6-5 combines with J gene TRBJ2-5, with 7 bases lining up with TRBD1. Germline assignment: CDR1 MNHEY and CDR2 SVGAGI. The ends lost 4 bases at V and 3 bases at J; junction bases unmatched: 5. The CDR3 is 14 residues long. The CDR3 DNA follows: TGTGCCAGCAGTTTAGGGGGCTCGGAAGAGACCCAGTACTTC. Its protein product is CASSLGGSEETQYF.

Note on this clonotype: Germline is not matched at one junction end, which may reflect a read error. The rearrangement uses TRBV7-7 and TRBJ2-5; TRBD1 aligns across 11 bases. Germline V gives CDR1 SSHAT, CDR2 FNYEAQ (reference sequence). This CDR3 is built from 15 residues. The chain's CDR3 is CASSRGQGGQETQYF. CDR3 sequence (DNA): TGTGCTAGCAGCCGGGGACAGGGGGGTCAAGAGACCCAGTACTTC.

This chain's CDR3 is CASSQWDADTGELFF. The CDR3 bases are TGCGCCAGCAGCCAATGGGACGCGGACACCGGGGAGCTGTTTTTT. The genes are TRBV5-1 and TRBJ2-2; either TRBD1 or TRBD2 may fit D (5 bases each). The V end was cut by 4 bases, the J end by 3 bases, with 13 bases between. Germline V gene data show CDR1 as SGHRS and CDR2 as YFSETQ. The length of the CDR3 is 15 residues.

The chain couples TRBV28 to TRBJ1-1, with 8 nucleotides matching TRBD1. J gave up 8 bases and V 3 bases, and 5 bases lay outside the gene matches. The CDR3 sequence is 13 residues long. Germline assignment: CDR1 MDHEN and CDR2 SYDVKM. CDR3: CASSLKDRGEAFF. CDR3 nucleotide sequence: TGTGCCAGCAGTTTGAAAGACAGGGGCGAAGCTTTCTTT.

The V call is TRBV6-2 or TRBV6-3, the J call TRBJ2-3, with D tentatively TRBD2 (5 bases). This CDR3 is built from 17 residues. The V end lost 5 bases, the J end lost 5 bases, and 23 bases lay between the germline ends. Germline CDR1 and CDR2: MNHEY and SVGEGT. This CDR3 is CASSTGRLLRAGDTQYF. DNA for the CDR3: TGTGCCAGCAGTACCGGCCGTCTGTTGAGGGCGGGAGATACGCAGTATTTT.

CDR3 sequence reads: CASSELGSLNTEAFF. Here the CDR3 DNA reads TGTGCCAGCAGTGAACTAGGCAGCCTGAACACTGAAGCTTTCTTT. The chain uses TRBV2 and TRBJ1-1; D is unclear. CDR1 and CDR2 from the germline V gene are SNHLY and FYNNEI. The CDR3 is 15 residues long. Trimming took off 2 bases at V and 0 bases at J, with 10 bases between the two ends. Together with reference TRBV2 and TRBJ1-1, the CDR3 gives the full variable domain: EPEVTQTPSHQVTQMGQEVILRCVPISNHLYFYWYRQILGQKVEFLVSFYNNEISEKSEIFDDQFSVERPDGSNFTLKIRSTKLEDSAMYFCASSELGSLNTEAFFGQGTRLTVV.

The J gene is TRBJ2-5, the V gene TRBV6-6; D not resolved. V was cut by 5 bases and J by 0 bases, with 10 bases left in between. The CDR3 spans 14 residues. CDR1 is MNHNY and CDR2 is SVGAGI in the germline V gene (reference sequence). DNA of the CDR3: TGTGCCAGCAGTCCCCCCCGTGACCAAGAGACCCAGTACTTC. Translation: CASSPPRDQETQYF.

V gene TRBV20-1 combines with J gene TRBJ2-5, with TRBD2 matching 13 bases. The junction had 7 bases not matched to a gene; V was cut back by 5 bases and J by 1 base. The CDR3 extends over 16 amino acids. The germline gives CDR1 DFQATT, CDR2 SNEGSKA (reference sequence). The CDR3 reads CSALGTSGTPQETQYF. The CDR3 coding sequence is TGCAGTGCTCTCGGGACTAGCGGGACCCCCCAAGAGACCCAGTACTTC.

The chain combines TRBV28 with TRBJ2-7; possibly TRBD1 for D (5 bases). Trimming pared 1 base from V and 0 bases from J, leaving 13 bases between. The CDR3 sequence is 16 residues long. Germline V lookup: CDR1 MDHEN, CDR2 SYDVKM. CDR3 region: CASSLSVTDPSYEQYF. The CDR3 region has the DNA TGTGCCAGCAGTTTATCCGTGACAGATCCCTCCTACGAGCAGTACTTC.

This clonotype was detected only a few times. The gene calls are TRBV7-3 and TRBJ2-1; 9 nucleotides match TRBD2. This CDR3 is built from 15 residues. CDR1 is SGHTA and CDR2 is FQGTGA in the germline V gene. Germline trimming cut 4 bases from V and 2 bases from J; bases unmatched to any gene: 3. CDR3 sequence reads: CASSSVAGAYNEQFF. The CDR3, as DNA: TGTGCCAGCAGCTCGGTAGCGGGAGCCTACAATGAGCAGTTCTTC.

J is TRBJ2-3 and V is TRBV6-5; 9 nucleotides align to TRBD2. Germline V lookup: CDR1 MNHEY, CDR2 SVGAGI. V lost 7 bases to trimming and J lost 0 bases; unmatched junction nucleotides: 2. The CDR3 sequence is 14 residues long. CDR3 nucleotide sequence: TGTGCCAGCAAGACTAGCGGTAGCACAGATACGCAGTATTTT. Translated, it gives CASKTSGSTDTQYF.

The chain has TRBV4-3 and TRBJ2-6, with D unresolved. Trimming took off 2 bases at V and 0 bases at J, with 17 bases between the two ends. Germline V lookup: CDR1 LGHNA, CDR2 YSLEER. The CDR3 has 19 residues. CDR3 region: CASSQSPVVSPSGANVLTF. CDR3 DNA: TGCGCCAGCAGCCAATCTCCGGTGGTTAGTCCCTCTGGGGCCAACGTCCTGACTTTC.

This clonotype has a single count. The rearrangement joins TRBV7-9 to TRBJ2-1; TRBD1 agrees at 8 bases. The germline V gene encodes CDR1 SEHNR and CDR2 FQNEAQ (reference sequence). J lost 15 bases, V lost 4 bases, and 5 bases had no gene match. The CDR3 has 11 amino acids. CDR3 nucleotide sequence: TGTGCCAGCAGCTCCACAGGGGGTTGGTTCTTC. Translation: CASSSTGGWFF.

This chain links TRBV28 with TRBJ1-5, with a weak D call TRBD1 (6 bases). The V gene's germline CDR1 is MDHEN and CDR2 SYDVKM. The CDR3 runs to 14 residues. The V gene lost 10 bases and the J gene lost 5 bases, with 18 bases spanning the gap. As DNA, the CDR3 is TGTGCCACCTGTCGGGGGGCATTCGATCAGCCCCAGCATTTT. It specifies CATCRGAFDQPQHF.

In this sample, this clonotype turned up once. The V gene is TRBV9, the J gene TRBJ2-5; D gene ambiguous. The V end was cut by 2 bases, the J end by 4 bases, with 12 bases between. The CDR3 contains 14 residues. Germline CDR1 is SGDLS and CDR2 is YYNGEE. DNA of the CDR3: TGTGCCAGCAGCGTTTCCCCTCAAGGAGAGACCCAGTACTTC. Amino acids: CASSVSPQGETQYF.

The V gene is TRBV6-5, the J gene TRBJ2-1, with 8 nucleotides matching TRBD2. With V trimmed by 7 bases and J by 11 bases, 13 bases remained unmatched. CDR1 and CDR2 (germline): MNHEY, SVGAGI. The CDR3 sequence is 14 residues long. The CDR3 is CASTTVVQREQQFF. Written as DNA, the CDR3 is TGTGCCAGCACCACCGTAGTCCAGCGGGAGCAGCAGTTCTTC.

The rearrangement joins TRBV2 to TRBJ2-5, with D possibly being TRBD2 (5 bases). V gave up 6 bases and J gave up 1 base, with 9 bases separating them. Germline values: CDR1 SNHLY, CDR2 FYNNEI. This CDR3 has 13 residues. CDR3 sequence: CASRAAVQETQYF. The CDR3 region has the DNA TGTGCCAGCAGAGCGGCAGTCCAAGAGACCCAGTACTTC.